A single sample is the source of the 19 T cell receptor beta chains below, sequenced in a study of blood T cell repertoires in COVID-19. Libraries were prepared by immunoSEQ multiplex PCR; TCRdb keeps only in-frame clonotypes and omits some of them. The data show some 200,000 clones, more than 80% seen once. The sample consisted of peripheral blood. The receptors here all came from a woman older than 75 with COVID-19, enrolled during active disease.

The chain combines TRBV28 with TRBJ2-5, with D maybe TRBD1 (5 bases). The germline V gene has CDR1 MDHEN and CDR2 SYDVKM. The CDR3 consists of 14 residues. Trimming took 4 bases from V and 1 from J, leaving 10 bases between them. CDR3 DNA sequence: TGTGCCAGCAGTTCGGCAGGGCTCCAAGAGACCCAGTACTTC. Amino acids: CASSSAGLQETQYF.

This clone was counted a few times. This chain joins TRBV27 and TRBJ1-2; no firm D call. Germline CDR1 MNHEY, CDR2 SMNVEV (reference sequence). The CDR3 has 14 amino acids. V lost 5 bases and J lost 6, with 16 bases in between. CDR3 amino acids: CASSPVTGSNGYTF. The CDR3 coding sequence is TGTGCCAGCAGTCCAGTCACGGGGAGTAATGGCTACACCTTC.

The chain employs TRBV7-2 and TRBJ2-7; tentatively, D is TRBD2 (6 bases). This CDR3 region has 15 residues. CDR1 and CDR2 from the germline V gene are SGHTA and FQGNSA. V was trimmed by 1 base and J by 3 bases, leaving 13 bases between them. The CDR3 here is CASSLVAGTHYEQYF. DNA for the CDR3: TGTGCCAGCAGCTTAGTGGCGGGGACCCACTACGAGCAGTACTTC.

The chain combines TRBV6-5 with TRBJ1-1, with TRBD1 as a possible D gene (6 bases). V was trimmed by 0 bases and J by 2 bases, leaving 10 bases between them. Germline CDR1 and CDR2: MNHEY and SVGAGI. The CDR3 covers 15 residues. This CDR3 is CASSYSWTVNTEAFF. In DNA, the CDR3 is TGTGCCAGCAGTTACTCGTGGACAGTCAACACTGAAGCTTTCTTT.

This chain links TRBV18 with TRBJ1-1; 7 bases are a match to TRBD1. The CDR3 consists of 13 residues. After removal of 5 bases from V and 3 bases from J, the junction contained 3 bases not matched to a gene. Per the germline V gene, CDR1 is KGHSH and CDR2 is LQKENI. In DNA form, the CDR3 reads TGTGCCAGCTCAGGGACAGCCTACACTGAAGCTTTCTTT. This encodes CASSGTAYTEAFF.

Comments on this clone: One junction end disagrees with the germline gene, perhaps due to a read error. The rearrangement uses TRBV28 and TRBJ1-2; D is perhaps TRBD1 (6 bases). Germline CDR1 and CDR2: MDHEN and SYDVKM. This CDR3 spans 13 amino acids. Written as DNA, the CDR3 is TGTGCCAGCAGTTTAAGGTCGCAGGGGAGCGCTGGGTTC. Residues: CASSLRSQGSAGF.

This rearrangement joins TRBV27 to TRBJ1-2; no definite D call. Germline V gives CDR1 MNHEY, CDR2 SMNVEV (reference sequence). V lost 6 bases, J lost 5 bases, and 13 bases lay in between. The CDR3 extends over 13 amino acids. The CDR3 bases are TGTGCCAGCAGCTCCGTTTCGGGGTATGGCTACACCTTC. Translated, it gives CASSSVSGYGYTF.

This clone was detected once. The chain is built from TRBV20-1 and TRBJ2-1; TRBD1 matches at 8 bases. The CDR3 runs 14 residues. CDR1 and CDR2 from the germline V gene are DFQATT and SNEGSKA (reference sequence). J lost 6 bases, V lost 3 bases, and 7 bases had no gene match. The CDR3 protein is CSASGDRGINEQFF. In DNA, the CDR3 is TGCAGTGCTAGTGGTGACAGGGGAATCAATGAGCAGTTCTTC.

The V call is TRBV5-1, the J call TRBJ2-3; TRBD2 matches at 12 bases. Germline V gives CDR1 SGHRS, CDR2 YFSETQ. The CDR3 runs 16 residues. After removal of 3 bases from V and 1 base from J, the junction contained 3 bases not matched to a gene. The CDR3 sequence is CASSSRLAGGTDTQYF. CDR3 nucleotides: TGCGCCAGCAGCTCAAGACTAGCGGGGGGCACAGATACGCAGTATTTT. Full variable domain (remainder filled in from reference TRBV5-1 and TRBJ2-3): KAGVTQTPRYLIKTRGQQVTLSCSPISGHRSVSWYQQTPGQGLQFLFEYFSETQRNKGNFPGRFSGRQFSNSRSEMNVSTLELGDSALYLCASSSRLAGGTDTQYFGPGTRLTVL.

This clone was seen a handful of times. The gene calls are TRBV4-1 and TRBJ2-1; a weak D match, TRBD1 (6 bases). Looked up from germline, CDR1 is MGHRA and CDR2 is YSYEKL. The CDR3 spans 15 residues. Trimming cost V 2 bases and J 7 bases, with 15 bases left between them. The CDR3 DNA sequence: TGCGCCAGCAGCCAATGGGCAGGGGATGGGAATGAGCAGTTCTTC. Its protein is CASSQWAGDGNEQFF.

The J gene is TRBJ1-1, the V gene TRBV29-1; D gene uncertain. Germline assignment: CDR1 SQVTM and CDR2 ANQGSEA. V shed 1 base and J shed 3 bases, with 6 bases lying between them. This CDR3 contains 12 residues. CDR3 protein: CSVEVGYTEAFF. The DNA for the CDR3 is TGCAGCGTTGAAGTCGGGTACACTGAAGCTTTCTTT.

This chain joins TRBV19 and TRBJ1-1; D possibly corresponds to TRBD1 (5 bases). V lost 3 bases and J 3 bases, leaving 8 bases between the germline ends. The CDR3 sequence is 13 residues long. The V gene's germline CDR1 is LNHDA and CDR2 SQIVND (reference sequence). CDR3 sequence reads: CASSIARDTEAFF. As DNA, the CDR3 is TGTGCCAGTAGTATCGCCAGGGACACTGAAGCTTTCTTT.

The J gene is TRBJ1-2, the V gene TRBV23-1, with 8 positions matching TRBD1. TRBV23-1 is labeled an ORF, and its function is uncertain. The V gene end was trimmed by 6 bases and the J gene end by 3 bases; junction bases not matched to a gene: 3. The CDR3 consists of 13 residues. CDR3 sequence reads: CASRGGQDYGYTF. In DNA, the CDR3 is TGCGCCAGCAGAGGGGGACAGGACTATGGCTACACCTTC.

The chain has TRBV6-6 and TRBJ1-2, with 9 positions matching TRBD1. The germline CDR1 and CDR2 sequences are MNHNY and SVGAGI (reference sequence). With V trimmed by 7 bases and J by 3 bases, 6 bases remained unmatched. The CDR3 has 14 amino acids. The chain's CDR3 is CASKPGQGDYGYTF. In DNA form, the CDR3 reads TGTGCCAGCAAACCGGGACAGGGAGACTATGGCTACACCTTC.

The sample holds one count of this clone. The rearrangement links TRBV5-1 to TRBJ1-1; tentative D call: TRBD1 (5 bases). Germline V gives CDR1 SGHRS, CDR2 YFSETQ. Deletions cut 0 bases from V and 1 base from J, with 10 bases between. This CDR3 region has 15 residues. The CDR3 sequence is CASSLVGTQNTEAFF. In nucleotides, the CDR3 is TGCGCCAGCAGCTTGGTCGGGACTCAGAACACTGAAGCTTTCTTT.

The rearrangement links TRBV24-1 to TRBJ1-5; D unresolved. V gave up 2 bases and J gave up 4 bases, with 8 bases separating them. This CDR3 contains 14 residues. The V gene's germline CDR1 is KGHDR and CDR2 SFDVKD. The chain's CDR3 is CATSDSRSNQPQHF. CDR3 DNA: TGTGCCACCAGTGATTCCCGTTCGAATCAGCCCCAGCATTTT.

This chain uses TRBV5-6 with TRBJ1-6; D is undetermined. The CDR3 runs to 14 residues. The germline V and J ends were trimmed by 1 base and 6 bases, with 8 bases remaining between them. Germline values: CDR1 SGHDT, CDR2 YYEEEE. The CDR3 nucleotides read TGTGCCAGCAGCTTGAACAGATTTAATTCACCCCTCCACTTT. Translated: CASSLNRFNSPLHF.

The chain recombines TRBV6-5 with TRBJ2-1; perhaps TRBD1 as D (6 bases). Germline lookup yields CDR1 MNHEY and CDR2 SVGAGI. The V end was cut by 7 bases, the J end by 1 base, with 14 bases between. There are 15 residues in the CDR3. CDR3: CASTPGQGSYNEQFF. In DNA form, the CDR3 reads TGTGCCAGCACCCCAGGCCAGGGGTCCTACAATGAGCAGTTCTTC.

This chain uses TRBV9 with TRBJ2-3; 14 bases line up with TRBD2. CDR3 length: 16 amino acids. With V trimmed by 4 bases and J by 5 bases, 6 bases remained unmatched. Germline V gene data show CDR1 as SGDLS and CDR2 as YYNGEE. The CDR3 sequence: CASSPGLAGGQDTQYF. The CDR3 DNA follows: TGTGCCAGCAGCCCCGGACTAGCGGGGGGTCAAGATACGCAGTATTTT.